Shown below are 15 T cell receptor beta chains from a single sample sequenced in a study of blood T cell repertoires in COVID-19. The method was immunoSEQ multiplex PCR; TCRdb's version includes in-frame clones alone and lacks a portion of them. This sample has around 160,000 clones, with approximately 80% found just once. Sequenced: peripheral blood. These receptors all come from a human donor in a cohort sampled during active COVID-19.

V is TRBV5-8 and J is TRBJ2-7; D is ambiguous. The CDR3 consists of 8 residues. Per germline, CDR1 SGHTS and CDR2 YDEGEE. Deletions cut 5 bases from V and 12 bases from J, with 6 bases between. CDR3 region: CASSPRYF. The CDR3 nucleotides are TGTGCCAGCAGTCCCAGGTACTTC. Supplemented by reference TRBV5-8 and TRBJ2-7, the full variable domain reads EAGVTQSPTHLIKTRGQQATLRCSPISGHTSVYWYQQALGLGLQFLLWYDEGEERNRGNFPPRFSGRQFPNYSSELNVNALELEDSALYLCASSPRYFGPGTRLTVT.

The rearrangement joins TRBV19 to TRBJ2-2, with 12 bases matching TRBD1. Germline V gene lookup returns CDR1 LNHDA and CDR2 SQIVND (reference sequence). Trimming at V came to 4 bases and at J to 7 bases, leaving 4 bases not matched to a gene. The CDR3 spans 15 residues. DNA for the CDR3: TGTGCCAGTAGTAGGGGACAGGGGGCGATCGGGGAGCTGTTTTTT. This codes for CASSRGQGAIGELFF.

The gene calls are TRBV28 and TRBJ2-3, with TRBD2 matching 7 bases. Germline V gene sequence: CDR1 MDHEN, CDR2 SYDVKM. V lost 5 bases, J lost 1 base, and 6 bases stayed unmatched. The CDR3 runs to 15 residues. DNA for the CDR3: TGTGCCAGCAGTCGGGACTACCGGGGCACAGATACGCAGTATTTT. This encodes CASSRDYRGTDTQYF.

As DNA, the CDR3 is TGCGCCAGCAGCTCGACAGGGGACGGCTACACCTTC. Its protein product is CASSSTGDGYTF. The chain links TRBV5-1 to TRBJ1-2; 8 positions agree with TRBD1. The junction had 3 bases not matched to a gene; V was cut back by 3 bases and J by 8 bases. This CDR3 has 12 residues. Germline V gene data show CDR1 as SGHRS and CDR2 as YFSETQ.

The CDR3 DNA reads TGTGCCAGCTCACCGTTGGACAGGGGGACCGACGGCGGTGGCTACACCTTC. Its protein product is CASSPLDRGTDGGGYTF. The rearrangement joins TRBV18 to TRBJ1-2; 10 nucleotides align to TRBD1. CDR1 is KGHSH and CDR2 is LQKENI in the germline V gene. This CDR3 contains 17 residues. With V trimmed by 3 bases and J by 7 bases, 14 bases remained unmatched.

V usage is TRBV29-1 and J usage is TRBJ1-2; 10 bases map to TRBD1. CDR1 and CDR2 from the germline V gene are SQVTM and ANQGSEA. V gave up 6 bases and J gave up 1 base; unmatched junction bases: 5. This CDR3 spans 14 amino acids. CDR3 nucleotides: TGCAGCGTGGACCGGGACAGGGGTAACTATGGCTACACCTTC. This gives the protein CSVDRDRGNYGYTF.

This chain connects TRBV14 to TRBJ2-1; D might be TRBD1 (5 bases). Germline V lookup: CDR1 SGHDN, CDR2 FVKESK. V was clipped by 5 bases and J by 12 bases, with 11 bases between them. This CDR3 is 11 amino acids long. The CDR3: CASSYQGAQFF. As DNA, the CDR3 is TGTGCCAGCAGCTATCAGGGTGCGCAGTTCTTC.

The chain carries TRBV4-1 and TRBJ1-2; TRBD1 is a possible D gene (6 bases). This CDR3 is built from 16 residues. V lost 4 bases and J 0 bases, leaving 15 bases between the germline ends. Germline V gene sequence: CDR1 MGHRA, CDR2 YSYEKL. The CDR3 region has the DNA TGCGCCAGCAGCCGCACAGGGACCGGATCTAACTATGGCTACACCTTC. Translated, it gives CASSRTGTGSNYGYTF.

This chain links TRBV28 with TRBJ1-1, with TRBD1 identical over 8 bases. The V gene end was trimmed by 2 bases and the J gene end by 5 bases; junction bases not matched to a gene: 10. The CDR3 length is 16 residues. Germline CDR1 reads MDHEN; CDR2 reads SYDVKM. In nucleotides, the CDR3 is TGTGCCAGCAGTTTACTTCCAGGACAGGGAAGGACTGAAGCTTTCTTT. It codes for CASSLLPGQGRTEAFF. The full variable domain, completed using reference TRBV28 and TRBJ1-1, is DVKVTQSSRYLVKRTGEKVFLECVQDMDHENMFWYRQDPGLGLRLIYFSYDVKMKEKGDIPEGYSVSREKKERFSLILESASTNQTSMYLCASSLLPGQGRTEAFFGQGTRLTVV.

The chain joins TRBV7-2 to TRBJ1-4; tentative D call: TRBD1 (5 bases). V lost 5 bases, J lost 5 bases, and 12 bases lay in between. Looked up from germline, CDR1 is SGHTA and CDR2 is FQGNSA. The CDR3 sequence is 14 residues long. CDR3 in amino acids: CASSEGLWNEKLFF. CDR3 coding DNA: TGTGCCAGCAGCGAGGGACTGTGGAATGAAAAACTGTTTTTT.

The table lists this clone with a count of one. The chain is built from TRBV7-2 and TRBJ1-2; 8 bases line up with TRBD1. This CDR3 is 14 amino acids long. With V trimmed by 5 bases and J by 4 bases, 6 bases remained unmatched. Germline V gene data show CDR1 as SGHTA and CDR2 as FQGNSA. CDR3 in DNA: TGTGCCAGCAGCAGGGACAGGCGGTCCTATGGCTACACCTTC. Translation gives CASSRDRRSYGYTF.

The chain carries TRBV6-5 and TRBJ2-5; tentative D call: TRBD1 (6 bases). The germline V gene encodes CDR1 MNHEY and CDR2 SVGAGI. The CDR3 length is 15 residues. The germline V and J ends were trimmed by 7 bases and 3 bases, with 18 bases remaining between them. The CDR3 nucleotides read TGTGCCAGCAACCCGTGGGGGCACCCGGAAGAGACCCAGTACTTC. It encodes CASNPWGHPEETQYF.

This clone appeared many times. The V gene is TRBV19, the J gene TRBJ2-7; perhaps TRBD1 as D (5 bases). Germline assignment: CDR1 LNHDA and CDR2 SQIVND (reference sequence). The CDR3 sequence is 12 residues long. V was cut by 6 bases and J by 6 bases, with 12 bases left in between. In DNA form, the CDR3 reads TGTGCCAGTAGGTCGCAGGGTACCGAGCAGTACTTC. It yields the protein CASRSQGTEQYF.

The chain carries TRBV7-9 and TRBJ2-1; 11 nucleotides agree with TRBD2. The V segment lost 11 bases and the J segment 7 bases; nucleotides outside the gene matches: 7. The germline V gene has CDR1 SEHNR and CDR2 FQNEAQ (reference sequence). This CDR3 is built from 13 residues. As DNA, the CDR3 is TGTGCCGGATTACTAGCGGGGGCTAATGAGCAGTTCTTC. Translation: CAGLLAGANEQFF.

This clone was detected only a few times. The CDR3 reads CASSRGQEETQYF. The CDR3 DNA is TGTGCCAGCAGCCGGGGACAGGAAGAGACCCAGTACTTC. J is TRBJ2-5 and V is TRBV7-9; 8 nucleotides align to TRBD1. CDR3 length equals 13 residues. Germline CDR1 and CDR2: SEHNR and FQNEAQ (reference sequence). Trimming took 5 bases from V and 3 from J; bases not matched to a gene: 2.